The 29 T cell receptor beta chains below all came from one sample that was sequenced in a study of blood T cell repertoires in COVID-19. TCRdb's table, derived via immunoSEQ multiplex PCR, lists solely in-frame clones and lacks some. The sample records 200,000 to 250,000 clones, 70% to 90% being singletons. Material for sequencing was peripheral blood. The receptors stem from a young woman who had recovered from COVID-19.

The gene calls are TRBV4-3 and TRBJ2-3; a weak D match, TRBD1 (5 bases). V was cut by 0 bases and J by 2 bases, with 12 bases left in between. CDR3 length: 16 amino acids. In germline, CDR1 is LGHNA, CDR2 YSLEER. The CDR3 DNA reads TGCGCCAGCAGCCAAGATTGGGGCCCCGCCACAGATACGCAGTATTTT. It is translated as CASSQDWGPATDTQYF.

The chain carries TRBV3-1 (or the pseudogene TRBV3-2) and TRBJ1-1; D is unclear. V lost 1 base, J lost 0 bases, and 9 bases lay in between. The germline gives CDR1 LGHDT, CDR2 YNNKEL (reference sequence). This CDR3 spans 15 amino acids. CDR3 bases: TGTGCCAGCAGCCAAGGGGCCACCTTGAACACTGAAGCTTTCTTT. Encoded protein: CASSQGATLNTEAFF.

This chain uses TRBV7-2 with TRBJ2-7, with 9 bases matching TRBD2. This CDR3 region has 14 residues. Unmatched junction bases numbered 1, after V lost 1 base and J lost 3 bases. CDR1 and CDR2 from the germline V gene are SGHTA and FQGNSA. The CDR3 DNA reads as TGTGCCAGCAGCTTAGGGACTAGCGTCTACGAGCAGTACTTC. Encoded protein: CASSLGTSVYEQYF.

J is TRBJ2-2 and V is TRBV27; 16 positions agree with TRBD2. The CDR3 length is 16 residues. Germline V CDR1 and CDR2: MNHEY, SMNVEV (reference sequence). Germline trimming cut 5 bases from V and 6 bases from J; bases unmatched to any gene: 3. The CDR3 region is CASSPGTSGRAGELFF. CDR3 bases: TGTGCCAGCAGTCCAGGGACTAGCGGGAGGGCCGGGGAGCTGTTTTTT.

The gene calls are TRBV18 and TRBJ2-5; 9 bases fit TRBD2. Germline values: CDR1 KGHSH, CDR2 LQKENI. The CDR3 is made up of 15 amino acids. J was trimmed by 4 bases and V by 3 bases; bases with no gene match: 6. The CDR3 DNA reads TGTGCCAGCTCACCCTTAGCGGGAGAAGGAGAGACCCAGTACTTC. It translates to CASSPLAGEGETQYF. The whole variable domain, filled in from reference TRBV18 and TRBJ2-5, reads NAGVMQNPRHLVRRRGQEARLRCSPMKGHSHVYWYRQLPEEGLKFMVYLQKENIIDESGMPKERFSAEFPKEGPSILRIQQVVRGDSAAYFCASSPLAGEGETQYFGPGTRLLVL.

The chain is built from TRBV5-4 and TRBJ2-6; TRBD2 agrees at 12 bases. After removal of 0 bases from V and 2 bases from J, the junction contained 3 bases not matched to a gene. There are 18 residues in the CDR3. Germline V lookup: CDR1 SGHNT, CDR2 YYREEE (reference sequence). Written as DNA, the CDR3 is TGTGCCAGCAGCTTGGTCGCTAGCGGGAGGGCTGGGGCCAACGTCCTGACTTTC. Translated: CASSLVASGRAGANVLTF.

The V call is TRBV6-2 or TRBV6-3, the J call TRBJ2-1, with TRBD2 identical over 12 bases. V lost 5 bases, J lost 4 bases, and 6 bases stayed unmatched. CDR1 MNHEY and CDR2 SVGEGT come from the germline V gene. The CDR3 runs to 16 residues. The CDR3 loop is CASSNGLAGLYNEQFF. The CDR3 DNA is TGTGCCAGCAGTAACGGACTAGCGGGACTTTACAATGAGCAGTTCTTC.

The chain couples TRBV3-1 (or the pseudogene TRBV3-2) to TRBJ2-5, with unresolved D. Germline V lookup: CDR1 LGHDT, CDR2 YNNKEL (reference sequence). The V and J ends lost 1 base and 11 bases respectively, with 8 bases between them. This CDR3 has 11 residues. The CDR3 bases are TGTGCCAGCAGCCAAGCAATAGATCAGTACTTC. Translated: CASSQAIDQYF.

The V gene is TRBV29-1, the J gene TRBJ2-7, with 7 bases matching TRBD1. Germline-derived CDR1 and CDR2 are SQVTM and ANQGSEA. V lost 6 bases and J lost 2; bases outside the gene matches: 10. This CDR3 is 14 amino acids long. The CDR3 reads CSVGPGQPPYEQYF. CDR3 bases: TGCAGCGTGGGGCCGGGACAGCCCCCCTACGAGCAGTACTTC.

This sequence joins TRBV6-4 and TRBJ2-1; 7 nucleotides line up with TRBD2. The V gene end was trimmed by 8 bases and the J gene end by 5 bases; junction bases not matched to a gene: 9. CDR3 size: 14 residues. Per germline, CDR1 MRHNA and CDR2 SNTAGT. CDR3 residues: CASSRGREDNEQFF. CDR3 coding DNA: TGTGCCAGCTCCCGTGGCCGGGAGGACAATGAGCAGTTCTTC.

On this clone itself: The same CDR3 also results from other DNA sequences found in this sample. J is TRBJ2-7 and V is TRBV25-1; TRBD1 matches 7 bases. V was clipped by 3 bases and J by 4 bases; unmatched bases: 6. Germline values: CDR1 MGHDK, CDR2 SYGVNS. The CDR3 contains 14 residues. CDR3 DNA: TGTGCCAGCAGTGAGACGGGACAGTCGTACGAGCAGTACTTC. The encoded protein is CASSETGQSYEQYF.

As regards this clone: This sample also contains other DNA sequences that code for the same CDR3. The CDR3 protein is CASSLALAGGYEQYF. Written as DNA, the CDR3 is TGCGCCAGCAGCTTGGCGCTAGCGGGAGGCTACGAGCAGTACTTC. The chain carries TRBV5-1 and TRBJ2-7; TRBD2 matches 11 bases. The germline gives CDR1 SGHRS, CDR2 YFSETQ. The trim removed 0 bases at V and 3 bases at J, leaving 2 bases unmatched. The CDR3 contains 15 residues.

V is TRBV3-1 (or the pseudogene TRBV3-2) and J is TRBJ1-4; D is possibly TRBD1 (6 bases). Germline V gene lookup returns CDR1 LGHDT and CDR2 YNNKEL (reference sequence). The V and J ends lost 2 bases and 7 bases respectively, with 8 bases between them. This CDR3 has 13 residues. Here the CDR3 reads CASSQRTAEKLFF. Here the CDR3 DNA reads TGTGCCAGCAGCCAACGGACAGCTGAAAAACTGTTTTTT.

This chain joins TRBV24-1 and TRBJ2-7; 12 positions match TRBD2. Germline values: CDR1 KGHDR, CDR2 SFDVKD. The CDR3 sequence is 18 residues long. With V trimmed by 4 bases and J by 6 bases, 15 bases remained unmatched. CDR3 DNA: TGTGCCACCAGTGACAGACTAGCGGGAGTCTTTTCGCGGGGCGAGCAGTACTTC. As protein: CATSDRLAGVFSRGEQYF.

The chain uses TRBV19 and TRBJ1-2, with D possibly being TRBD1 (6 bases). Germline V lookup: CDR1 LNHDA, CDR2 SQIVND (reference sequence). This CDR3 region has 14 residues. V dropped 4 bases and J dropped 3 bases, with 12 bases sitting between them. CDR3 bases: TGTGCCAGTAGTAAACAGGACAGTCACTATGGCTACACCTTC. Residues: CASSKQDSHYGYTF.

CDR3 bases: TGTGCCAGCAGCCTCGGGACAGGGATCCGCGGTGAGCAGTTCTTC. It is translated as CASSLGTGIRGEQFF. The V and J genes are TRBV9 and TRBJ2-1; 9 bases agree with TRBD1. With V trimmed by 4 bases and J by 9 bases, 11 bases remained unmatched. In germline, CDR1 is SGDLS, CDR2 YYNGEE. The CDR3 is made up of 15 amino acids.

This chain uses TRBV21-1 with TRBJ2-7; TRBD2 reflects the table's D call only, with no check against the DNA. TRBV21-1 represents a pseudogene. The CDR3 extends over 21 amino acids. The CDR3, as DNA: TGTGCCAGCAATATAAAAAGGGGGGGGACTAGCGGGCCATTAAGCTCCTACGAGCAGTACTTC. Translation: CASNIKRGGTSGPLSSYEQYF.

CDR3 DNA sequence: TGCGCCAGCAGCCAAGTATTTCAGGGTAACACTGAAGCTTTCTTT. Translating gives CASSQVFQGNTEAFF. The rearrangement uses TRBV4-1 and TRBJ1-1; D perhaps matches TRBD1 (5 bases). The CDR3 extends over 15 amino acids. Germline V gene sequence: CDR1 MGHRA, CDR2 YSYEKL. V dropped 1 base and J dropped 2 bases, with 11 bases sitting between them.

This chain joins TRBV13 and TRBJ2-7, with D perhaps TRBD1 (5 bases). Looked up from germline, CDR1 is PRHDT and CDR2 is FYEKMQ (reference sequence). Between the trimmed V and J ends, which lost 3 bases and 2 bases, there was a span of 11 bases. This CDR3 has 14 residues. In DNA, the CDR3 is TGTGCCAGCAGCTTGGGGCAGCCTCCCTACGAGCAGTACTTC. Translating it yields CASSLGQPPYEQYF.

This chain links TRBV19 with TRBJ2-7, with D possibly being TRBD2 (6 bases). Trimming removed 3 bases from V and 4 bases from J, with 16 bases in between. This CDR3 region has 15 residues. CDR1 is LNHDA, CDR2 SQIVND, per germline (reference sequence). The DNA of the CDR3 is TGTGCCAGTAGTATGAGCCAGGGAGGAAGGTACGAGCAGTACTTC. It translates to CASSMSQGGRYEQYF.

The rearrangement joins TRBV27 to TRBJ2-2, with TRBD2 matching over 15 bases. The CDR3 runs to 19 residues. Trimming cost V 8 bases and J 5 bases; bases outside gene matches: 15. Per germline, CDR1 MNHEY and CDR2 SMNVEV (reference sequence). The CDR3 DNA reads TGTGCCAGCGGCTTGCCGGGACTAGCGGGAGGTTTGGTAACCGGGGAGCTGTTTTTT. It specifies CASGLPGLAGGLVTGELFF.

The V call is TRBV19, the J call TRBJ2-5, with D maybe TRBD2 (6 bases). The germline V and J ends were trimmed by 1 base and 3 bases, with 9 bases remaining between them. The germline gives CDR1 LNHDA, CDR2 SQIVND (reference sequence). CDR3 length: 14 residues. Written as DNA, the CDR3 is TGTGCCAGTAGTATAGCCCGGGGGAAAGAGACCCAGTACTTC. Protein product: CASSIARGKETQYF.

The chain employs TRBV6-5 and TRBJ2-7, with a weak D call TRBD1 (6 bases). Trimming took off 5 bases at V and 2 bases at J, with 13 bases between the two ends. This CDR3 comprises 14 residues. Germline V lookup: CDR1 MNHEY, CDR2 SVGAGI. The CDR3 is CASSRRGQTYEQYF. CDR3 bases: TGTGCCAGCAGTCGACGCGGACAGACCTACGAGCAGTACTTC.

The chain recombines TRBV6-5 with TRBJ2-1; tentatively, D is TRBD1 (5 bases). Germline CDR1 is MNHEY and CDR2 is SVGAGI. The V and J ends lost 0 bases and 10 bases respectively, with 13 bases between them. This CDR3 spans 14 amino acids. CDR3 in DNA: TGTGCCAGCAGTTACTCTCAGGGCAGGTCGGAGCAGTTCTTC. Translation gives CASSYSQGRSEQFF.

The J gene is TRBJ2-3, the V gene TRBV5-1, with TRBD2 identical over 7 bases. CDR3 length equals 16 residues. V lost 4 bases, J lost 2 bases, and 10 bases stayed unmatched. From germline, CDR1 is SGHRS and CDR2 YFSETQ. The CDR3 DNA sequence: TGCGCCAGCAGCCCAGCACAGCGGGGCGTCACAGATACGCAGTATTTT. Encoded protein: CASSPAQRGVTDTQYF.

CDR3 amino acids: CASSAQIFGLANEQYF. The CDR3 region has the DNA TGTGCCAGCAGTGCTCAAATCTTTGGACTAGCTAACGAGCAGTACTTC. The chain combines TRBV6-1 with TRBJ2-7; TRBD2 matches 8 bases. V lost 4 bases and J lost 5; bases outside the gene matches: 13. Looked up from germline, CDR1 is MNHNS and CDR2 is SASEGT. CDR3 length: 16 amino acids.

This chain links TRBV5-6 with TRBJ2-7, with 7 bases lining up with TRBD1. Germline values: CDR1 SGHDT, CDR2 YYEEEE. CDR3 length equals 14 residues. After removal of 2 bases from V and 0 bases from J, the junction contained 2 bases not matched to a gene. The CDR3 reads CASSFGQASYEQYF. CDR3 nucleotide sequence: TGTGCCAGCAGCTTCGGACAGGCCTCCTACGAGCAGTACTTC.

This clone was picked up one time. The CDR3 does not end in the conserved phenylalanine or tryptophan, so this is likely a read error. Because the CDR3's place on the DNA is in doubt, the DNA is left out and the CDR3 is given as listed by TCRdb. The chain combines TRBV5-3 with TRBJ1-1; TRBD1 is the table's D call and was not checked against the DNA. TRBV5-3 is reported as an ORF; its role is uncertain. Both ends counted, the CDR3 spans 9 residues. CDR3 region: CARSSTRDR.

This chain links TRBV25-1 with TRBJ2-6; no clear D gene. This CDR3 spans 14 amino acids. Trimming shortened V by 6 bases and J by 0 bases, and 6 bases separated the two germline ends. From germline, CDR1 is MGHDK and CDR2 SYGVNS. CDR3 sequence reads: CASRLSSGANVLTF. The CDR3 DNA follows: TGTGCCAGCAGACTTTCCTCTGGGGCCAACGTCCTGACTTTC. The variable domain in full, completed from reference TRBV25-1 and TRBJ2-6, reads EADIYQTPRYLVIGTGKKITLECSQTMGHDKMYWYQQDPGMELHLIHYSYGVNSTEKGDLSSESTVSRIRTEHFPLTLESARPSHTSQYLCASRLSSGANVLTFGAGSRLTVL.